One sample yielded the 29 T cell receptor beta chains listed below, sequenced in a study of CD8 T cells in Susac syndrome (dated by TCRdb to the late 2010s). Libraries were prepared through the immunoSEQ multiplex PCR assay. RNA was extracted using the RNeasy kit, and roughly 0.5 to 1 microgram was reverse transcribed with random hexamers. TCRdb redid the processing of the public reads, applying fastp at Q25 and MiXCR, and retained in-frame beta chains. A single entry per CDR3 protein holds the most common genes and DNA from its merged rows. For this sample the table gives 150,000 to 200,000 distinct CDR3 sequences, of which about 95% were detected only once. Of the sample, over 0.12% falls within the top ten clones. Sequences were obtained from CD4+ T cells from PBMCs. Every receptor here comes from a human donor in good health.

This clonotype showed up just once. The rearrangement uses TRBV2 and TRBJ2-1; a possible D gene is TRBD1 (5 bases). The CDR3 length is 14 residues. The V gene's germline CDR1 is SNHLY and CDR2 FYNNEI. The germline V and J ends were trimmed by 6 bases and 8 bases, with 17 bases remaining between them. CDR3 amino acids: CASRDDRGDDEQFF. In DNA form, the CDR3 reads TGTGCCAGCAGGGACGACAGAGGAGACGATGAGCAGTTCTTC.

The gene calls are TRBV20-1 and TRBJ2-3, with unresolved D. The length of the CDR3 is 14 residues. Trimming removed 5 bases at V and 0 bases at J, with 12 bases between. Germline V gene sequence: CDR1 DFQATT, CDR2 SNEGSKA (reference sequence). The CDR3 sequence is CSARYPYSTDTQYF. The CDR3 region has the DNA TGCAGTGCTCGCTACCCCTACAGCACAGATACGCAGTATTTT.

The V call is TRBV12-3 or TRBV12-4, the J call TRBJ2-5, with 10 positions matching TRBD1. This CDR3 region has 14 residues. With 6 bases clipped from V and 6 bases from J, the junction kept 7 bases outside the gene matches. CDR3 DNA sequence: TGTGCCAGCAGCTCTGGACAGGGGGAACAGACCCAGTACTTC. Residues: CASSSGQGEQTQYF.

The chain combines TRBV28 with TRBJ2-3, with TRBD2 identical over 7 bases. Germline-derived CDR1 and CDR2 are MDHEN and SYDVKM. This CDR3 has 16 residues. The junction had 11 bases not matched to a gene; V was cut back by 8 bases and J by 0 bases. This CDR3 is CASLSLPGGSTDTQYF. DNA of the CDR3: TGTGCCAGCCTTTCTCTGCCGGGGGGAAGCACAGATACGCAGTATTTT.

The gene calls are TRBV7-2 and TRBJ2-7; maybe TRBD1 (6 bases). With 2 bases removed from V and 6 bases from J, the gap between germline ends came to 17 bases. From germline, CDR1 is SGHTA and CDR2 FQGNSA. This CDR3 has 15 amino acids. CDR3 DNA sequence: TGTGCCAGCAGCTTAAGCTACAGGGATGGTAGCGAGCAGTACTTC. It is translated as CASSLSYRDGSEQYF.

This rearrangement joins TRBV7-2 to TRBJ2-2; TRBD2 agrees at 9 bases. Per the germline V gene, CDR1 is SGHTA and CDR2 is FQGNSA. Germline trimming cut 5 bases from V and 4 bases from J; bases unmatched to any gene: 8. This CDR3 contains 16 residues. CDR3 residues: CASSPNSGGFTGELFF. As DNA, the CDR3 is TGTGCCAGCAGCCCAAATAGCGGGGGTTTCACCGGGGAGCTGTTTTTT. The full variable domain, in which reference TRBV7-2 and TRBJ2-2 provide the parts outside the CDR3, is GAGVSQSPSNKVTEKGKDVELRCDPISGHTALYWYRQSLGQGLEFLIYFQGNSAPDKSGLPSDRFSAERTGGSVSTLTIQRTQQEDSAVYLCASSPNSGGFTGELFFGEGSRLTVL.

The chain recombines TRBV2 with TRBJ2-7; 8 bases match TRBD1. This CDR3 is built from 14 residues. Per germline, CDR1 SNHLY and CDR2 FYNNEI. With V trimmed by 2 bases and J by 4 bases, 4 bases remained unmatched. In DNA, the CDR3 is TGTGCCAGCAGTGAACAGGGGGCAGGGTACGAGCAGTACTTC. Its translation: CASSEQGAGYEQYF.

This chain links TRBV24-1 with TRBJ2-3; the D gene is possibly TRBD2 (7 bases). The germline V and J ends were trimmed by 4 bases and 4 bases, with 14 bases remaining between them. Germline V gene lookup returns CDR1 KGHDR and CDR2 SFDVKD. The CDR3 loop spans 15 amino acids. CDR3 coding DNA: TGTGCCACCAGTGACCGGGGGGCCTTCCCAGATACGCAGTATTTT. It codes for CATSDRGAFPDTQYF.

This chain joins TRBV24-1 and TRBJ2-5; D is unresolved. Germline assignment: CDR1 KGHDR and CDR2 SFDVKD. The CDR3 loop spans 12 amino acids. V was shortened by 4 bases and J by 4 bases, with 6 bases between the two germline ends. As DNA, the CDR3 is TGTGCCACCAGTGAGGCTTCAGAGACCCAGTACTTC. Translated, it gives CATSEASETQYF.

The chain is built from TRBV19 and TRBJ1-2, with D possibly being TRBD1 (5 bases). The V end was cut by 3 bases, the J end by 3 bases, with 8 bases between. The CDR3 length is 13 residues. Per the germline V gene, CDR1 is LNHDA and CDR2 is SQIVND (reference sequence). CDR3 bases: TGTGCCAGTAGTATTCTAGGGGACTATGGCTACACCTTC. This sequence encodes CASSILGDYGYTF.

This clonotype was counted once. The CDR3 DNA reads TGTGCCAGCGGGTTACCAGTTGAGGGCAATGAGCAGTTCTTC. It codes for CASGLPVEGNEQFF. This chain links TRBV6-2 or TRBV6-3 with TRBJ2-1; perhaps TRBD2 as D (5 bases). The CDR3 has 14 amino acids. Germline V gene sequence: CDR1 MNHEY, CDR2 SVGEGT. The V end lost 8 bases, the J end lost 6 bases, and 17 bases lay between the germline ends.

This sequence joins TRBV12-3 or TRBV12-4 and TRBJ1-2; D is unresolved. The CDR3 runs 13 residues. The germline V and J ends were trimmed by 2 bases and 6 bases, with 10 bases remaining between them. DNA for the CDR3: TGTGCCAGCAGTTTACTGGGGTTCCATGGCTACACCTTC. Translated, it gives CASSLLGFHGYTF.

The chain employs TRBV15 and TRBJ2-1, with D perhaps assigned TRBD1 or TRBD2 (5 bases each). CDR1 and CDR2 (germline): LNHNV, YYDKDF (reference sequence). The CDR3 consists of 14 residues. With 0 bases removed from V and 9 bases from J, the gap between germline ends came to 12 bases. The CDR3 region is CATSRDRGGGEQFF. Written as DNA, the CDR3 is TGTGCCACCAGCAGAGATCGTGGGGGTGGTGAGCAGTTCTTC.

This chain links TRBV19 with TRBJ2-1, with D perhaps TRBD1 or TRBD2 (6 bases each). The V gene's germline CDR1 is LNHDA and CDR2 SQIVND (reference sequence). The CDR3 length is 15 residues. V was pared by 5 bases and J by 8 bases, with 19 bases between. Here the CDR3 reads CASSGRRGRGHEQFF. The CDR3, as DNA: TGTGCCAGTAGTGGCCGGCGGGGCCGGGGGCATGAGCAGTTCTTC.

This clonotype was detected only a few times. J is TRBJ2-6 and V is TRBV29-1; possible D gene TRBD2, 5 bases. V was clipped by 0 bases and J by 3 bases, with 9 bases between them. CDR1 SQVTM and CDR2 ANQGSEA come from the germline V gene. The CDR3 spans 15 residues. In DNA form, the CDR3 reads TGCAGCGTTGAAGATCGAGGGAGTGGGGCCAACGTCCTGACTTTC. Its protein product is CSVEDRGSGANVLTF.

The chain employs TRBV10-3 and TRBJ2-1; 12 nucleotides align to TRBD1. The CDR3 extends over 15 amino acids. Trimming cost V 5 bases and J 7 bases; bases outside gene matches: 6. The germline gives CDR1 ENHRY, CDR2 SYGVKD. This CDR3 is CAISKGQGALNEQFF. CDR3 bases: TGTGCCATCAGTAAGGGACAGGGGGCTTTGAATGAGCAGTTCTTC.

This clonotype was seen a single time. The chain has TRBV4-2 and TRBJ1-1; possibly TRBD1 for D (5 bases). The germline gives CDR1 LGHNA, CDR2 YNFKEQ. The CDR3 spans 14 residues. The V and J ends lost 2 bases and 4 bases respectively, with 11 bases between them. The CDR3: CASSQSGRGTEAFF. CDR3 nucleotides: TGTGCCAGCAGCCAATCAGGGAGGGGCACTGAAGCTTTCTTT.

The rearrangement links TRBV12-3 or TRBV12-4 to TRBJ1-1; D may be TRBD1 (5 bases). This CDR3 is built from 12 residues. Trimming removed 4 bases from V and 5 bases from J, with 8 bases in between. CDR3: CASSSWGTEAFF. CDR3 sequence (DNA): TGTGCCAGCAGTTCGTGGGGGACTGAAGCTTTCTTT.

The chain is built from TRBV27 and TRBJ1-2; weak D call: TRBD1 (5 bases). The V end lost 4 bases, the J end lost 7 bases, and 10 bases lay between the germline ends. Germline CDR1 MNHEY, CDR2 SMNVEV (reference sequence). The CDR3 has 12 residues. Written as DNA, the CDR3 is TGTGCCAGCAGTTCCTCAGGGTTTGGCTACACCTTC. This gives the protein CASSSSGFGYTF.

V gene TRBV7-9 combines with J gene TRBJ2-6; TRBD1 or TRBD2 may be the D gene (5 bases each). This CDR3 spans 18 amino acids. Germline V gene sequence: CDR1 SEHNR, CDR2 FQNEAQ (reference sequence). Trimming removed 1 base at V and 0 bases at J, with 13 bases between. CDR3 DNA sequence: TGTGCCAGCAGCTTAGTGGGGACCCAAAGCTCTGGGGCCAACGTCCTGACTTTC. Its protein product is CASSLVGTQSSGANVLTF. The variable domain in full, with the rest retrieved from reference TRBV7-9 and TRBJ2-6, is DTGVSQNPRHKITKRGQNVTFRCDPISEHNRLYWYRQTLGQGPEFLTYFQNEAQLEKSRLLSDRFSAERPKGSFSTLEIQRTEQGDSAMYLCASSLVGTQSSGANVLTFGAGSRLTVL.

Comment on this clonotype: A read error may account for a junction end that differs from germline. This chain links TRBV3-1 with TRBJ2-5; 14 bases fit TRBD2. CDR1 LGHDT and CDR2 YNNKEL come from the germline V gene (reference sequence). The CDR3 runs to 14 residues. The DNA of the CDR3 is TGCGCTACGAGGACTAGCGGGGGGCAAGAGACCCAGTACTTC. This codes for CATRTSGGQETQYF.

The chain has TRBV28 and TRBJ2-1; 9 bases map to TRBD1. CDR3 size: 16 residues. V trimming: 5 bases; J trimming: 7 bases; junction bases outside the gene matches: 12. Germline V gene lookup returns CDR1 MDHEN and CDR2 SYDVKM. Here the CDR3 reads CASSPSGTGSRNEQFF. As DNA, the CDR3 is TGTGCCAGCAGTCCGTCCGGGACAGGGAGTCGGAATGAGCAGTTCTTC.

This chain uses TRBV5-1 with TRBJ2-3, with D possibly TRBD1 on 6 matching bases. The germline gives CDR1 SGHRS, CDR2 YFSETQ. The CDR3 runs 14 residues. V gave up 4 bases and J gave up 1 base, with 10 bases separating them. In nucleotides, the CDR3 is TGCGCCAGCAGCGATAGGACAGGCACAGATACGCAGTATTTT. Its protein product is CASSDRTGTDTQYF.

The J gene is TRBJ2-7, the V gene TRBV20-1; D is uncertain. Looked up from germline, CDR1 is DFQATT and CDR2 is SNEGSKA (reference sequence). The V gene lost 6 bases and the J gene lost 5 bases, with 11 bases spanning the gap. The CDR3 is 11 amino acids. The CDR3 coding sequence is TGCAGTGCCGGTGCCTGGGACGAGCAGTACTTC. Protein sequence: CSAGAWDEQYF.

CDR3 sequence reads: CSVAGGDRGSNQPQHF. In nucleotides, the CDR3 is TGCAGCGTCGCGGGGGGCGATAGGGGTAGCAATCAGCCCCAGCATTTT. This rearrangement joins TRBV29-1 to TRBJ1-5, with D maybe TRBD1 (6 bases). Trimming took off 6 bases at V and 0 bases at J, with 18 bases between the two ends. CDR3 length equals 16 residues. Germline-derived CDR1 and CDR2 are SQVTM and ANQGSEA.

This chain joins TRBV2 and TRBJ2-3; the D is unclear. Between the trimmed V and J ends, which lost 2 bases and 2 bases, there was a span of 5 bases. From germline, CDR1 is SNHLY and CDR2 FYNNEI. This CDR3 comprises 13 residues. CDR3 in DNA: TGTGCCAGCAGTGAAATCTCCACAGATACGCAGTATTTT. It codes for CASSEISTDTQYF.

The V and J genes are TRBV25-1 and TRBJ2-1; D is uncertain. This CDR3 contains 12 residues. Trimming took 3 bases from V and 14 from J, leaving 14 bases between them. The germline V gene encodes CDR1 MGHDK and CDR2 SYGVNS. The CDR3 reads CASSDPLYAKFF. CDR3 DNA sequence: TGTGCCAGCAGTGACCCCCTCTATGCGAAGTTCTTC.

The V call is TRBV29-1, the J call TRBJ2-1, with 7 bases identical to TRBD2. The CDR3 loop spans 13 amino acids. V was clipped by 8 bases and J by 3 bases; unmatched bases: 7. Germline-derived CDR1 and CDR2 are SQVTM and ANQGSEA. The CDR3 spells CSHRPGGYNEQFF. The CDR3 DNA reads as TGCAGCCACCGGCCGGGGGGCTACAATGAGCAGTTCTTC.

This sequence joins TRBV7-9 and TRBJ1-5; TRBD1 is a possible D gene (5 bases). The length of the CDR3 is 14 residues. Per the germline V gene, CDR1 is SEHNR and CDR2 is FQNEAQ (reference sequence). V lost 6 bases and J lost 7, with 16 bases in between. CDR3 in DNA: TGTGCCAGCAGTTTCGACAGCGGCGGACAGCCCCAGCATTTT. Protein product: CASSFDSGGQPQHF.